This T cell receptor beta chain stems from a study of blood T cell repertoires in COVID-19 (dated by TCRdb to about 2020). Regarding the research as a whole: The collaborator samples originated in the United States, Italy and Spain and spanned the acute and convalescent phases of COVID-19. The prospective study material was composed of cDNA or gDNA derived from T cells, B-cell-depleted T cells, or PBMCs. Samples were obtained from the ongoing ImmuneRACE study (first 160 participants) and from over 1,000 subjects provided by 6 global collaborators. The dataset comprised deeply sampled blood TCRbeta repertoires from subjects exposed to, actively infected with, or recovered from COVID-19. The repertoires were released in a freely available public database intended as a resource for research on the immune response to SARS-CoV-2. Nearly every sample came with metadata listing a de-identified subject ID, COVID-19 status, age in years and sex. Where HLA class I and class II types were available, the types were taken from metadata supplied by the sample provider, not from assay-based typing. Overall study results and their limits: The amount of clinical and demographic metadata varied by source and participant and was provided uncurated.

TCRbeta CDR3 regions were amplified from genomic DNA by means of the immunoSEQ Assay, a bias-controlled multiplex PCR. The paper's processing steps were these. The number of nucleated cells in each sample was estimated by amplification of reference gene primers within the assay. To quantify the absolute abundance of each unique TCRbeta CDR3 rearrangement, sequence reads were collapsed and filtered. For each sample, productive Simpson clonality was calculated as the square root of Simpson's diversity index over productive rearrangements. TCRdb took over this immuneACCESS table, retaining in-frame rearrangements with V and J assigned. Such tables are incomplete; in checked studies, under half of the missing clones stem from an unresolved V gene, and the remainder is unexplained. That table is the source of V, J and clone size, and D and trimming were worked out from the DNA. Present in this sample are 250,000 to 350,000 clones, roughly 90% of which were seen just once. The ten largest clones capture around 0.84% of the sample.

From the germline V gene (reference sequence), CDR1 is SEHNR and CDR2 is FQNEAQ. V and J are truncated by 5 bases and 0 bases respectively, leaving an intervening sequence of 14 bases. The CDR3 sequence holds 16 residues, the cysteine and phenylalanine included. Here the CDR3 DNA is all that survives: 48 bases in frame from base 1. Each collaborating institution followed its own protocols to collect whole blood in K2EDTA tubes. For TCRbeta analysis, collaborators shipped samples as frozen whole blood, isolated PBMCs, or DNA extracted from either of those sample types. As to this clone: Which antigen it targets is not known. No much larger clonotype is one base removed from it; base qualities were not supplied.

This receptor was obtained from a young man with acute or convalescent COVID-19. Recombination linked TRBV7-9 to TRBJ2-4; a weak D assignment points to TRBD1 (5 bases agree). The sample taken for sequencing was peripheral blood. Here the CDR3 is given as CASSQRQTLAKNIQYF. The sequence in DNA is TGTGCCAGCAGCCAGAGACAGACCCTAGCCAAAAACATTCAGTACTTC.